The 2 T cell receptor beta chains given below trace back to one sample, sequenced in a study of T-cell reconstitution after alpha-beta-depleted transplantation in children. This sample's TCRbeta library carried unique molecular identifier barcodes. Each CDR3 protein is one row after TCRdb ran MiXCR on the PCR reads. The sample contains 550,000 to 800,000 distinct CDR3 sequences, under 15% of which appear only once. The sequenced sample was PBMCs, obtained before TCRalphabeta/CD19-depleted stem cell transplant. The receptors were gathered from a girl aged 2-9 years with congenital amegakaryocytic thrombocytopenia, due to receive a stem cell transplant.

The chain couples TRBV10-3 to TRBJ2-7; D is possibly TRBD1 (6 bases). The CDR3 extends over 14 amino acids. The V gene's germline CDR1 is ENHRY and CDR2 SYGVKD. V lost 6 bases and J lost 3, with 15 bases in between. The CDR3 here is CAISYTGSLYEQYF. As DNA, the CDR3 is TGTGCCATCAGCTATACAGGGTCCCTCTACGAGCAGTACTTC.

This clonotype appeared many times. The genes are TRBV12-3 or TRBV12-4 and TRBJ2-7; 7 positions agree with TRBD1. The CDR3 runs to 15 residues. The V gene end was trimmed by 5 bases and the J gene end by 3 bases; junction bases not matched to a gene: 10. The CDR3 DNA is TGTGCCAGCAGTCCCCGGCCTGGGACAGACTACGAGCAGTACTTC. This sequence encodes CASSPRPGTDYEQYF.